The entry below describes one TCR beta chain. The CDR3 extends over 12 amino acids. Trimming stripped 7 bases from V and 0 bases from J, with 5 bases between. Germline V CDR1 and CDR2: MNHNS, SASEGT. The sample comes from a study of blood T cell repertoires in COVID-19. Assay: immunoSEQ multiplex PCR; the TCRdb copy retains only in-frame clones and omits some. The data hold about 76,000 clones, with 65% to 90% observed a single time. The rearrangement links TRBV6-1 to TRBJ2-3, with D unclear. The receptor comes from a man in his forties or fifties with COVID-19, enrolled during active disease. Sequencing was carried out using peripheral blood. The CDR3: CASTSSTDTQYF. In DNA form, the CDR3 reads TGTGCCAGCACCAGTAGCACAGATACGCAGTATTTT.